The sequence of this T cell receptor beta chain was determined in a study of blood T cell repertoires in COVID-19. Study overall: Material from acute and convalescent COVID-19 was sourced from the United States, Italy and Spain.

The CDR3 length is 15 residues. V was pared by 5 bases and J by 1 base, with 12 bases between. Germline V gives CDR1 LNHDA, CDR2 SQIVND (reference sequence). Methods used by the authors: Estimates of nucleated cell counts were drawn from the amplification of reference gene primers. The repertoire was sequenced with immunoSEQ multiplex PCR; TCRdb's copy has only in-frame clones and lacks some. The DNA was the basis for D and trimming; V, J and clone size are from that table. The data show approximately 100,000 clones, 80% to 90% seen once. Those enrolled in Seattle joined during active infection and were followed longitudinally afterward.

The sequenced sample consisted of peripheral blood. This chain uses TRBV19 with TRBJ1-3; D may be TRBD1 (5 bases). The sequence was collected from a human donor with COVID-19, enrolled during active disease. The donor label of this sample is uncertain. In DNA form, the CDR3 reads TGTGCCAGTAGTCCCGGAAGGGGATCTGGAAACACCATATATTTT. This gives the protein CASSPGRGSGNTIYF.